Sequencing of this T cell receptor (beta chain) was carried out in a study of breast tumors, draining lymph nodes, adjacent tissues. TCRdb reprocessed the multiplex PCR reads with MiXCR, giving one entry per CDR3 protein. The sample includes around 130,000 distinct CDR3 sequences, around a third seen only once; the top ten take around 2.3%. This CDR3 contains 15 residues. V trimming: 3 bases; J trimming: 2 bases; junction bases outside the gene matches: 3. Germline V lookup: CDR1 LNHDA, CDR2 SQIVND (reference sequence). Breast cancer patients provided tissue from their axillary draining lymph nodes. The clonotype comes from a female donor with breast cancer. Some clones in this sample may be carry-over from other donors' samples. The sequencing input was axillary lymph node tissue. The genes are TRBV19 and TRBJ1-3; 8 positions match TRBD1. CDR3 residues: CASSIDRGTGNTIYF. CDR3 DNA sequence: TGTGCCAGTAGTATCGACAGGGGAACTGGAAACACCATATATTTT.